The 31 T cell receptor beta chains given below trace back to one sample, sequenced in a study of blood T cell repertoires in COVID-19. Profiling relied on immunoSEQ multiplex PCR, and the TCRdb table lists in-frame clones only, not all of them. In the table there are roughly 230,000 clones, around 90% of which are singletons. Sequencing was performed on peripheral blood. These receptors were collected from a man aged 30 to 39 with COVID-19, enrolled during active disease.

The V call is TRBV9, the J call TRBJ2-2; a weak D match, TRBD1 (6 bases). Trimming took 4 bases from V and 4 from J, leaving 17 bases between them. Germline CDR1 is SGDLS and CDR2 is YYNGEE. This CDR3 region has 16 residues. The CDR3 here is CASSPRGEGGTGELFF. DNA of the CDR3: TGTGCCAGCAGCCCCAGAGGAGAAGGGGGCACCGGGGAGCTGTTTTTT.

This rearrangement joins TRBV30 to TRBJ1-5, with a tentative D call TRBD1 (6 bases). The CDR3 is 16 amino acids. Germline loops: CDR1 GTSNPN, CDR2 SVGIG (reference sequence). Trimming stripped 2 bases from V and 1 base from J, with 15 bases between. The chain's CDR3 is CAWSWQGTGSNQPQHF. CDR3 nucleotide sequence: TGTGCCTGGAGTTGGCAGGGAACAGGGAGCAATCAGCCCCAGCATTTT.

The CDR3 sequence: CASSADAGTEAFF. The CDR3 nucleotides are TGTGCCAGCAGTGCGGACGCGGGCACTGAAGCTTTCTTT. The rearrangement links TRBV2 to TRBJ1-1; D remains unclear. The length of the CDR3 is 13 residues. Trimming stripped 4 bases from V and 4 bases from J, with 10 bases between. Germline V CDR1 and CDR2: SNHLY, FYNNEI.

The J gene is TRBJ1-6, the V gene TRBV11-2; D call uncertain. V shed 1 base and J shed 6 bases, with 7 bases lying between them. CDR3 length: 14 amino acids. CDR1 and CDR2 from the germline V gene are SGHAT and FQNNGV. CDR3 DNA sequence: TGTGCCAGCAGCTTAGGAGGATTTAATTCACCCCTCCACTTT. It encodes CASSLGGFNSPLHF. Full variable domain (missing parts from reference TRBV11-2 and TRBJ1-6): EAGVAQSPRYKIIEKRQSVAFWCNPISGHATLYWYQQILGQGPKLLIQFQNNGVVDDSQLPKDRFSAERLKGVDSTLKIQPAKLEDSAVYLCASSLGGFNSPLHFGNGTRLTVT.

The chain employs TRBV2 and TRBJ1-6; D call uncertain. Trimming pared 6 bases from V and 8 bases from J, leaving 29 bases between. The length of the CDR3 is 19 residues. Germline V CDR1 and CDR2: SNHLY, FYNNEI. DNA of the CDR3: TGTGCCAGCAGCGTATTAGGCCGAAGGACCAACGCCGGGGATTCACCCCTCCACTTT. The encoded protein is CASSVLGRRTNAGDSPLHF.

This chain's CDR3 is CASSAGTSIHEQYF. CDR3 coding DNA: TGTGCCAGCAGCGCCGGGACTAGTATCCACGAGCAGTACTTC. This chain connects TRBV9 to TRBJ2-7; TRBD2 matches 8 bases. This CDR3 contains 14 residues. Germline V gene lookup returns CDR1 SGDLS and CDR2 YYNGEE. The V gene end was trimmed by 3 bases and the J gene end by 5 bases; junction bases not matched to a gene: 7.

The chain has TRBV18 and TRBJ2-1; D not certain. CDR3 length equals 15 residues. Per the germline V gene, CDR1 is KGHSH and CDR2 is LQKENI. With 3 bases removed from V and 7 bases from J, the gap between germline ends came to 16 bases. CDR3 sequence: CASSPPSPRENEQFF. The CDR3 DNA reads TGTGCCAGCTCACCCCCCTCTCCGAGAGAAAATGAGCAGTTCTTC.

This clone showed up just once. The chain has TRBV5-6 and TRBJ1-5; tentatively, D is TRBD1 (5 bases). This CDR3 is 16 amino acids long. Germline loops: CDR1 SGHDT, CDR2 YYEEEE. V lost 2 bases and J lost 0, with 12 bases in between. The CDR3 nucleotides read TGTGCCAGCAGCTTAAGACAGTACAATAGCAATCAGCCCCAGCATTTT. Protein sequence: CASSLRQYNSNQPQHF.

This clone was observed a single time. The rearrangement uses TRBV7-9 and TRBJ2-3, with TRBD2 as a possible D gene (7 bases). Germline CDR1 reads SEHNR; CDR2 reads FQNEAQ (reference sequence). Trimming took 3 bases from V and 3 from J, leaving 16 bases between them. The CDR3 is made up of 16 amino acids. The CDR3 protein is CASSFLIRGGTDTQYF. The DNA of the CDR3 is TGTGCCAGCAGCTTTTTGATCAGGGGAGGGACAGATACGCAGTATTTT.

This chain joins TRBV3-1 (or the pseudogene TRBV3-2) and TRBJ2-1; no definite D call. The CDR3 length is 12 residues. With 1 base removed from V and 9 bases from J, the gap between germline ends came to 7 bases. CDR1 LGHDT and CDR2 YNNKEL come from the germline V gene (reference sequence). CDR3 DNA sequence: TGTGCCAGCAGCCAAGGTAGGAGTGAGCAGTTCTTC. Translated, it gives CASSQGRSEQFF.

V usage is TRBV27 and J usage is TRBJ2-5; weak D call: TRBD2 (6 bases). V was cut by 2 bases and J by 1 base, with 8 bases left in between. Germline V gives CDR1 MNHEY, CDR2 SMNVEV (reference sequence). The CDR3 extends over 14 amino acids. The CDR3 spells CASSLAGLQETQYF. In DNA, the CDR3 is TGTGCCAGCAGTTTAGCGGGGCTCCAAGAGACCCAGTACTTC.

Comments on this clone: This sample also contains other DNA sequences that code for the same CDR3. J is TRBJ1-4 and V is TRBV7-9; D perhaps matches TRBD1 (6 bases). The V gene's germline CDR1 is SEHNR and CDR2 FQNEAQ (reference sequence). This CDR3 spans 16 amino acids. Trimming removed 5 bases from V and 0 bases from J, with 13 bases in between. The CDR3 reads CASSLGTLTTNEKLFF. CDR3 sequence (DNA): TGTGCCAGCAGCCTTGGGACATTAACAACTAATGAAAAACTGTTTTTT.

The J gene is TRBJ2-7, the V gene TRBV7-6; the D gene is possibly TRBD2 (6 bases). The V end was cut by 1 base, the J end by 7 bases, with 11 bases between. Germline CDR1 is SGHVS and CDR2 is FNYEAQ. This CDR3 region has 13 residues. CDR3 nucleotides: TGTGCCAGCAGCTTAGAATCCCGGGGGGAGCAGTACTTC. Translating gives CASSLESRGEQYF.

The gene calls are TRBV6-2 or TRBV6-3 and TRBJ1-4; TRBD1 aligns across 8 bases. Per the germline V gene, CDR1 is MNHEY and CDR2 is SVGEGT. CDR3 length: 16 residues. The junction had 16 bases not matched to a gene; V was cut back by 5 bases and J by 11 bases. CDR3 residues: CASSRSDRAGVGKLFF. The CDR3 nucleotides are TGTGCCAGCAGTCGGTCGGACAGGGCTGGAGTCGGGAAACTGTTTTTT.

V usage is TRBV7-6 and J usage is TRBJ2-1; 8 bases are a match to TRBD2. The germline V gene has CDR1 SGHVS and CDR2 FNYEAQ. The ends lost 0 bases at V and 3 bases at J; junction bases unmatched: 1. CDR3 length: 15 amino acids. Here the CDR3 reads CASSLAGLDYNEQFF. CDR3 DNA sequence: TGTGCCAGCAGCTTAGCGGGACTAGACTACAATGAGCAGTTCTTC.

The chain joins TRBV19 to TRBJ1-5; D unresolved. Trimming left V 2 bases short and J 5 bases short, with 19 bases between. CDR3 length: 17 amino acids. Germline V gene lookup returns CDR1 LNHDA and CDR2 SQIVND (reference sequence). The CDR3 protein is CASSIKSSGLGYQPQHF. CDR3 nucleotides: TGTGCCAGTAGTATAAAGTCTTCGGGGTTAGGTTATCAGCCCCAGCATTTT.

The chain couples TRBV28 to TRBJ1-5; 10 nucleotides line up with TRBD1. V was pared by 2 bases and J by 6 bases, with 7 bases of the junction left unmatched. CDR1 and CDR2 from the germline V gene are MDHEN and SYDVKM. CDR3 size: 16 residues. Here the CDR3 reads CASSLRDRGRGQPQHF. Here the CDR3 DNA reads TGTGCCAGCAGTTTACGAGACAGGGGGCGCGGTCAGCCCCAGCATTTT.

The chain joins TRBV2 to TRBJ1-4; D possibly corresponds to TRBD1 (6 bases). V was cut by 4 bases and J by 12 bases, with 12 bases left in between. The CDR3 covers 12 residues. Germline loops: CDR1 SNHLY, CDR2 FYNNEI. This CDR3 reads CASSVGGGELFF. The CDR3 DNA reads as TGTGCCAGCAGTGTGGGTGGGGGCGAACTGTTTTTT.

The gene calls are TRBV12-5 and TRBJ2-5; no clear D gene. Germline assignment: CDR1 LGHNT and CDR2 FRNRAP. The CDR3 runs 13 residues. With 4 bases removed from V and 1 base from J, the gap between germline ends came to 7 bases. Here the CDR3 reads CASGYNIQETQYF. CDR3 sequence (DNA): TGTGCTAGTGGTTACAACATCCAAGAGACCCAGTACTTC. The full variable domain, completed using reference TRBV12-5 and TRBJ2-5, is DARVTQTPRHKVTEMGQEVTMRCQPILGHNTVFWYRQTMMQGLELLAYFRNRAPLDDSGMPKDRFSAEMPDATLATLKIQPSEPRDSAVYFCASGYNIQETQYFGPGTRLLVL.

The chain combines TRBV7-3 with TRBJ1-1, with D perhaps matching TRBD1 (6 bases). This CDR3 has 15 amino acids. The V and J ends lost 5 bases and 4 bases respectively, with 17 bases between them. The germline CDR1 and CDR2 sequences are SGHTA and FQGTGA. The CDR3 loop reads CASSPHGAGATEAFF. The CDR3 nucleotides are TGTGCCAGCAGCCCCCATGGTGCGGGGGCCACTGAAGCTTTCTTT.

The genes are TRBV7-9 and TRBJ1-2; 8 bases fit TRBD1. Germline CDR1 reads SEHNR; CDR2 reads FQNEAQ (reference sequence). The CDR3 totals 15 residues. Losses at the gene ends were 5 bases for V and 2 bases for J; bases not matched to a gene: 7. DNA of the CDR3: TGTGCCAGCAGCGGGGGGACAGGACTAAACTATGGCTACACCTTC. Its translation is CASSGGTGLNYGYTF.

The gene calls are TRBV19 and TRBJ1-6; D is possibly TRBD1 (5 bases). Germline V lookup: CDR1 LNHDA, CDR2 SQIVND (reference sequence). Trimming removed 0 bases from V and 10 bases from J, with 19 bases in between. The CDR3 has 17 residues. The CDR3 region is CASSIDPAGGTWSPLHF. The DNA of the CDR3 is TGTGCCAGTAGTATAGATCCGGCTGGAGGGACCTGGTCACCCCTCCACTTT.

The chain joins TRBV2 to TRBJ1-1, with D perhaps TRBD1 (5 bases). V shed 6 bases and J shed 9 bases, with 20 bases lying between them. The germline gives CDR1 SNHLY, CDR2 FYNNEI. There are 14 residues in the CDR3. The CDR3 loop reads CASRIPGGRDQAFF. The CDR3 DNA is TGTGCCAGCAGGATACCCGGTGGGAGGGACCAAGCTTTCTTT.

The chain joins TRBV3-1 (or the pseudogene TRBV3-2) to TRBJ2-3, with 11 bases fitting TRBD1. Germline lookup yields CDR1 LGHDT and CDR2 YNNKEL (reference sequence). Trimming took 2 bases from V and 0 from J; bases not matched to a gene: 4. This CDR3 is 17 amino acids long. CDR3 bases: TGTGCCAGCAGCCAAAGGACAGGGGGCTTTAGCACAGATACGCAGTATTTT. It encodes CASSQRTGGFSTDTQYF.

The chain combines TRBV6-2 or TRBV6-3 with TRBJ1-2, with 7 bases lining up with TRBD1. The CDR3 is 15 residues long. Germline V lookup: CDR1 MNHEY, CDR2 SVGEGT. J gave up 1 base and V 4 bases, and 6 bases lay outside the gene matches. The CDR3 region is CASSSTWDSNYGYTF. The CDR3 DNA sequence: TGTGCCAGCAGTTCTACGTGGGACAGTAACTATGGCTACACCTTC.

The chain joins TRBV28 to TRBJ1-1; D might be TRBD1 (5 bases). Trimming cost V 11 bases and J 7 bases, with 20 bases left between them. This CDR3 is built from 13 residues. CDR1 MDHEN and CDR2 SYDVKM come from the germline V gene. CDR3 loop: CAHNRGGLSEAFF. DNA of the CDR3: TGTGCCCACAACCGGGGGGGTTTAAGTGAAGCTTTCTTT.

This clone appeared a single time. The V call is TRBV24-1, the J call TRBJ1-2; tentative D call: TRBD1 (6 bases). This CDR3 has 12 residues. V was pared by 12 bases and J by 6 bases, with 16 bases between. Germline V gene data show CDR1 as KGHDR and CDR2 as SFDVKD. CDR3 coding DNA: TGTGCCGCCCTAGGGGGGGACGATGGCTACACCTTC. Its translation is CAALGGDDGYTF.

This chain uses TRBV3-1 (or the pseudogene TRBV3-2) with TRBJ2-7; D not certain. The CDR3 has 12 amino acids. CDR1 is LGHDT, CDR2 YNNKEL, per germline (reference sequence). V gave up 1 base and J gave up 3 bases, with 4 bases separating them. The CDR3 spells CASSQASYEQYF. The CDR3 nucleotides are TGTGCCAGCAGCCAAGCGAGCTACGAGCAGTACTTC.

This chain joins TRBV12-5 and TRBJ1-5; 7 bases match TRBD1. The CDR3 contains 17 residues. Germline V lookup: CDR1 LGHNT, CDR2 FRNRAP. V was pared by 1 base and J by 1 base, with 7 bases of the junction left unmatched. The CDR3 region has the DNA TGTGCTAGTGGTTTGGCCGCCGGGACAGTCAGCAATCAGCCCCAGCATTTT. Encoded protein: CASGLAAGTVSNQPQHF.

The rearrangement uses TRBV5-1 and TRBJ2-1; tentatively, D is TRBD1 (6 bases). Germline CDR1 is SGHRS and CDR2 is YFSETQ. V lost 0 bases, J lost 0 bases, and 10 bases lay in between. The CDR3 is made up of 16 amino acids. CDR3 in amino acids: CASSLAGQSSYNEQFF. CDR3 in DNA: TGCGCCAGCAGCTTGGCCGGACAGAGCTCCTACAATGAGCAGTTCTTC. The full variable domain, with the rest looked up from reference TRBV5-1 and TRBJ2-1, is KAGVTQTPRYLIKTRGQQVTLSCSPISGHRSVSWYQQTPGQGLQFLFEYFSETQRNKGNFPGRFSGRQFSNSRSEMNVSTLELGDSALYLCASSLAGQSSYNEQFFGPGTRLTVL.

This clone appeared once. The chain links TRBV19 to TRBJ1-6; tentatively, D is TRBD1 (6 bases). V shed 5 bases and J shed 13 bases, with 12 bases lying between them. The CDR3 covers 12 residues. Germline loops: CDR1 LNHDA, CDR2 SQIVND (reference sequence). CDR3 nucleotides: TGTGCCAGTAGTCCTAACAGGGTCCCCCTCCACTTT. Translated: CASSPNRVPLHF.